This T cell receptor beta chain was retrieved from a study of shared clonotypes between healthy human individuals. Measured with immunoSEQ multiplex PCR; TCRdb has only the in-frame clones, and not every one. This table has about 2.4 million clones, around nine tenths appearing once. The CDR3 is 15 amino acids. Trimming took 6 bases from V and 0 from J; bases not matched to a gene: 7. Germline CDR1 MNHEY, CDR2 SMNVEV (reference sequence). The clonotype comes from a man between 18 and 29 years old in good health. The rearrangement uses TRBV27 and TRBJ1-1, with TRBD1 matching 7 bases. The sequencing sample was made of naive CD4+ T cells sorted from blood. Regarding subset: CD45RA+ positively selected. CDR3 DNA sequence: TGTGCCAGCAGCACAGACAGGGTAATGAACACTGAAGCTTTCTTT. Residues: CASSTDRVMNTEAFF.